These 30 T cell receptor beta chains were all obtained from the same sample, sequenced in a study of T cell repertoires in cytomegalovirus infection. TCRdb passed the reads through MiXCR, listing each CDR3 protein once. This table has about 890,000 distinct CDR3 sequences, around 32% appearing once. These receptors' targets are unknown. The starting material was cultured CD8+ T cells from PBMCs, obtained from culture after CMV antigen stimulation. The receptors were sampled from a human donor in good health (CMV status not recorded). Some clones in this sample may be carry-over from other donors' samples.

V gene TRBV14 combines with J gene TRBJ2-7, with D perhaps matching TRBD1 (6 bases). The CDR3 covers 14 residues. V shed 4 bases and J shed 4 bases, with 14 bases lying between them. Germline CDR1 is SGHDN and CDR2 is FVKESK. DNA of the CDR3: TGTGCCAGCAGCCCCAGGGGTTGGAGATACGAGCAGTACGTC. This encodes CASSPRGWRYEQYV.

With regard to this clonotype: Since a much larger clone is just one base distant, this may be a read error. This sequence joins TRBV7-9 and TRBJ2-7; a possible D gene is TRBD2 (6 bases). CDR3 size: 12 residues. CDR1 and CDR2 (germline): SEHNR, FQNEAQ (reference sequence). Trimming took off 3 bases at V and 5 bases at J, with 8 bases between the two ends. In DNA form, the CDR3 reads TGTGCCAGCAGCTTGGAGGGGAACGAGCAGTACGTC. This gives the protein CASSLEGNEQYV.

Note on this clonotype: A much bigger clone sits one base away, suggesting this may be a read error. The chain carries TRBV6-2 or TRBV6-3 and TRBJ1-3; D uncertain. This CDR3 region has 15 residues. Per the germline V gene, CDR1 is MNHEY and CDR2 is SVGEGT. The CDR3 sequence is CASSYSSVSGNAIYF. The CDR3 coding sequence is TGTGCCAGCAGTTACTCGTCCGTCTCTGGAAACGCCATATATTTT.

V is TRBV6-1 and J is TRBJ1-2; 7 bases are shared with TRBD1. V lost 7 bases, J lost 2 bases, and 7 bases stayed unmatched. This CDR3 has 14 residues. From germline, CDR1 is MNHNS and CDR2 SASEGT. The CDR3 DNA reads TGTGCCAGCACCTTAACAGGGGACAACTATGGCTACACCTTC. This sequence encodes CASTLTGDNYGYTF.

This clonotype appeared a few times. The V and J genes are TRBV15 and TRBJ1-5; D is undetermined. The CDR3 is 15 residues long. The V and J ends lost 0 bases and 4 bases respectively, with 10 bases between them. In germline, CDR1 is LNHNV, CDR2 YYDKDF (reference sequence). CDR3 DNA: TGTGCCACCAGCAGAGATTTGCGGGGTAATCAGCCCCAGCATTTT. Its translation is CATSRDLRGNQPQHF.

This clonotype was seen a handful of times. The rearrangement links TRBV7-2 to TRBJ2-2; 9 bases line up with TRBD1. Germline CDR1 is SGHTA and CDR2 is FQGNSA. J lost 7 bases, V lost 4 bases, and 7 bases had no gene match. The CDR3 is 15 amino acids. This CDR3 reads CASSSHRGRDGELFF. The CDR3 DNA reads TGTGCCAGCAGCTCGCACAGGGGGCGGGACGGGGAGCTGTTTTTT.

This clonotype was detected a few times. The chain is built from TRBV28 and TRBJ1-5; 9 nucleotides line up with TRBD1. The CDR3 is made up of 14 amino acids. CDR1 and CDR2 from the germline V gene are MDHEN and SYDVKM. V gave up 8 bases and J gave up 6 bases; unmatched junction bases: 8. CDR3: CASVSGTGFQPQHF. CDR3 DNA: TGTGCCAGCGTTTCGGGGACAGGGTTTCAGCCCCAGCATTTT.

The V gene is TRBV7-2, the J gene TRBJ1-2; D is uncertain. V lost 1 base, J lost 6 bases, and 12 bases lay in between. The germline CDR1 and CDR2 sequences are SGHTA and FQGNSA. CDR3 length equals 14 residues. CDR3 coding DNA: TGTGCCAGCAGCTTAGAAGGTGCAGGAGATGGCTACACCTTC. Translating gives CASSLEGAGDGYTF.

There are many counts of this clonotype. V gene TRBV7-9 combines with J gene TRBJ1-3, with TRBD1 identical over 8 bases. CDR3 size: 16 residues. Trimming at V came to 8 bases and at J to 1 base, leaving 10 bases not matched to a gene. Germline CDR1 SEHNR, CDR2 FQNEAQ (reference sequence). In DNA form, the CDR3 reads TGTGCCAGCTCATCCCGGACAGGGCCGTCTGGAAACACCATATATTTT. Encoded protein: CASSSRTGPSGNTIYF.

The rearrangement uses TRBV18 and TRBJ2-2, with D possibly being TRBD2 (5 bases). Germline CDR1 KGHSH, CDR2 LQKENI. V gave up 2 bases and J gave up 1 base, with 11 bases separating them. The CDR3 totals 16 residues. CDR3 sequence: CASSPGSGKNTGELFF. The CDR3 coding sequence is TGTGCCAGCTCACCAGGGTCGGGGAAGAACACCGGGGAGCTGTTTTTT. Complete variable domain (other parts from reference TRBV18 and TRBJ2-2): NAGVMQNPRHLVRRRGQEARLRCSPMKGHSHVYWYRQLPEEGLKFMVYLQKENIIDESGMPKERFSAEFPKEGPSILRIQQVVRGDSAAYFCASSPGSGKNTGELFFGEGSRLTVL.

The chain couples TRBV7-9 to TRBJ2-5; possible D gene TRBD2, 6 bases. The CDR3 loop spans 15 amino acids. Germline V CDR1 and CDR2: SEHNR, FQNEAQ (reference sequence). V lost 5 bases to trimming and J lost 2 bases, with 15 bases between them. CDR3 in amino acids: CASSRGSGVQETQYF. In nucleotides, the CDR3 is TGTGCCAGCAGCCGGGGGTCGGGGGTACAAGAGACCCAGTACTTC.

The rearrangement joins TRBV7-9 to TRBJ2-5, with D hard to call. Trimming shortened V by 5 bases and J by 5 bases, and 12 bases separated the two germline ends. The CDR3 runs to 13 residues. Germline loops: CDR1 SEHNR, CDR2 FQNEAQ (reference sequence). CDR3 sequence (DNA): TGTGCCAGCAGCCCACACCCGGAGGAGACCCAGTACTTC. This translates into CASSPHPEETQYF.

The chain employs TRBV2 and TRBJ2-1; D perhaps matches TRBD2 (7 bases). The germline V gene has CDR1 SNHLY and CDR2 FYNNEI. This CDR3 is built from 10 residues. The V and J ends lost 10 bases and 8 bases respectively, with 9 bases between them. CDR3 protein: CANGGHEQFF. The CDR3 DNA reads TGTGCCAACGGGGGGCATGAGCAGTTCTTC. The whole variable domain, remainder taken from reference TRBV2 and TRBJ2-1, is EPEVTQTPSHQVTQMGQEVILRCVPISNHLYFYWYRQILGQKVEFLVSFYNNEISEKSEIFDDQFSVERPDGSNFTLKIRSTKLEDSAMYFCANGGHEQFFGPGTRLTVL.

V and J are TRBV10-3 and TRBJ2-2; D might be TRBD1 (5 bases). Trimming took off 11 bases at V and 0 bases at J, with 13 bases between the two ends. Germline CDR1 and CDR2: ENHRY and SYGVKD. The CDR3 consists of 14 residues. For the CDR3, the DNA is TGTGCCTCATTGAGACAGACGAACACCGGGGAGCTGTTTTTT. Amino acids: CASLRQTNTGELFF.

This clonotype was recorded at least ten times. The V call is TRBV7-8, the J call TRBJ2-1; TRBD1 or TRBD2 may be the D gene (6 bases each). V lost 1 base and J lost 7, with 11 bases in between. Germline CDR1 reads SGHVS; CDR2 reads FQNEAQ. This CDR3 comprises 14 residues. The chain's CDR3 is CASSLEGGWNEQFF. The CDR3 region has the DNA TGTGCCAGCAGCTTAGAAGGGGGGTGGAATGAGCAGTTCTTC.

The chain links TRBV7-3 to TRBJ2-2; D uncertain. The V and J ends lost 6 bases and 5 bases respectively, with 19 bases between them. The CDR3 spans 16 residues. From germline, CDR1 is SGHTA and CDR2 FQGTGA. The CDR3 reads CASSRPGPLGTGELFF. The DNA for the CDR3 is TGTGCCAGCAGTCGACCGGGTCCCTTGGGGACCGGGGAGCTGTTTTTT.

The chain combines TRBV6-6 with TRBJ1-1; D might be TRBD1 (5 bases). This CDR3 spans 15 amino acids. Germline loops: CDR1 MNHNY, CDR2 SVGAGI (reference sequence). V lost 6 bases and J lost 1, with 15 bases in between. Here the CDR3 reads CASSKGRDGNTEAFF. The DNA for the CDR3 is TGTGCCAGCAGCAAAGGCAGGGATGGGAACACTGAAGCTTTCTTT.

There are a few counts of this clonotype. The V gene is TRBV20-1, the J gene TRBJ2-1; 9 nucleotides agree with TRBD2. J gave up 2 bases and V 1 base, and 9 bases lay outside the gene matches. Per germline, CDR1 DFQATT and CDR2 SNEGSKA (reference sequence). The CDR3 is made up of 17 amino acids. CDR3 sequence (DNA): TGCAGTGCTAGAGTGAGCGGGGGGCCCGATACCTACAATGAGCAGTTCTTC. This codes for CSARVSGGPDTYNEQFF.

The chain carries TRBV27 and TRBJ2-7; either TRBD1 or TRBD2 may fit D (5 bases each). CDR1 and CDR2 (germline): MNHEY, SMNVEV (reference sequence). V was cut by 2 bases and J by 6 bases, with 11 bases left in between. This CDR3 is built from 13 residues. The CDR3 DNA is TGTGCCAGCAGTTTAGTCAGGGACCGCGAGCAGTACGTC. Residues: CASSLVRDREQYV.

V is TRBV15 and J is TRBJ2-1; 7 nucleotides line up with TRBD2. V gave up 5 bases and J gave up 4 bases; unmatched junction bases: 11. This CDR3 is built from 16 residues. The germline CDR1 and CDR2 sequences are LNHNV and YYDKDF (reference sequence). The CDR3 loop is CATSLSRDYLYNEQFF. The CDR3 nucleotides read TGTGCCACCAGCTTAAGCCGGGACTATCTTTACAATGAGCAGTTCTTC.

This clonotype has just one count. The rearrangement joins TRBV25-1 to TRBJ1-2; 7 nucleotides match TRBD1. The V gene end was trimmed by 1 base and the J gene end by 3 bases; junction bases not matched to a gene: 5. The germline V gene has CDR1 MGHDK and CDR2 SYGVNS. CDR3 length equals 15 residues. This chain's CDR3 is CASSEFQGVDYGYTF. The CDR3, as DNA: TGTGCCAGCAGTGAATTCCAGGGGGTGGACTATGGCTACACCTTC.

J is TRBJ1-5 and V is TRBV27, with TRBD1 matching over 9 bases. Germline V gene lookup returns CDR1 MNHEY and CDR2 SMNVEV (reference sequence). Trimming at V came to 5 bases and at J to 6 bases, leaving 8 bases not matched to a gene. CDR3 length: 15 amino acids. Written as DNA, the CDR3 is TGTGCCAGCAGTGCCTACAGGGGGCTAAGTCAGCCCCAGCATTTT. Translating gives CASSAYRGLSQPQHF.

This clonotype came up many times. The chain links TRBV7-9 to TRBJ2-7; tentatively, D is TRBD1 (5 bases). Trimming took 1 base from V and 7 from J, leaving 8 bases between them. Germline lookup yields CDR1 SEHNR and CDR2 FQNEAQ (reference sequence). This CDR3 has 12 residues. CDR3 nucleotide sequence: TGTGCCAGCAGCTTAGGGAAGGGGGAGCAGTACGTC. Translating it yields CASSLGKGEQYV.

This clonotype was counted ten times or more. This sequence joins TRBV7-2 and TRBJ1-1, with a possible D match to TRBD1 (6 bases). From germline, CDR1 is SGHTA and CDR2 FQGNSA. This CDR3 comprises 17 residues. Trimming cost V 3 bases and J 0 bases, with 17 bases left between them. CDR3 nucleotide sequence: TGTGCCAGCAGCTTGGATATGGGGGCTTTCATGAACACTGAAGCTTTCTTT. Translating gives CASSLDMGAFMNTEAFF.

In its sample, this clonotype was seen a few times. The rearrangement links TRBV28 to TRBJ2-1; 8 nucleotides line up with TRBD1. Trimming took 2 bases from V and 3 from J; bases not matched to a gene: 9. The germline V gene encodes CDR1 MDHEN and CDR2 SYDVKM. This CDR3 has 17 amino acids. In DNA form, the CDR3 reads TGTGCCAGCAGTTTACCGGACAGGGAAAGTTACTACAATGAGCAGTTCTTC. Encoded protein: CASSLPDRESYYNEQFF.

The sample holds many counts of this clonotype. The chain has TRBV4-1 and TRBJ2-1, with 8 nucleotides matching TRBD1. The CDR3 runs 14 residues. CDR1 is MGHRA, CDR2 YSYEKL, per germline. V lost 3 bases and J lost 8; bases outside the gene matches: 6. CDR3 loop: CASSQADRGDEQFF. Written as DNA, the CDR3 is TGCGCCAGCAGCCAGGCTGACAGGGGAGATGAGCAGTTCTTC.

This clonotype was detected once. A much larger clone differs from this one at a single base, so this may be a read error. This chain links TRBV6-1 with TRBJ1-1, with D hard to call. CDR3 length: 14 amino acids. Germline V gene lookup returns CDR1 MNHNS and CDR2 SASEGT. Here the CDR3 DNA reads TGTGCCAGCAGTTACGTAGCCATGAACACTAAAGCTTTCTTT. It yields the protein CASSYVAMNTKAFF.

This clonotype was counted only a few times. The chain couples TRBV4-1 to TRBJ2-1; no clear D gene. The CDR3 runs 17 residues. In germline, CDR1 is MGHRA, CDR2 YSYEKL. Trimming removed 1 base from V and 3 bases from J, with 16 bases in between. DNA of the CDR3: TGCGCCAGCAGCCAAGTGCAACTCTCGAGTGTCTACAATGAGCAGTTCTTC. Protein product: CASSQVQLSSVYNEQFF.

The CDR3 DNA sequence: TGTGCCAGCAGCGTTACAGGGGGCGGCTACAATGAGCAGTTCTTC. Residues: CASSVTGGGYNEQFF. V usage is TRBV7-9 and J usage is TRBJ2-1, with 9 bases aligning to TRBD1. V lost 5 bases and J lost 3; bases outside the gene matches: 5. This CDR3 comprises 15 residues. Germline V gene sequence: CDR1 SEHNR, CDR2 FQNEAQ (reference sequence).

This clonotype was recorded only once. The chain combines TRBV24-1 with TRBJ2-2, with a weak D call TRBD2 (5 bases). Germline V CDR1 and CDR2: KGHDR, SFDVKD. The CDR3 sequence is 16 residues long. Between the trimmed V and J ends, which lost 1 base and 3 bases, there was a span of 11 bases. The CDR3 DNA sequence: TGTGCCACCAGTGATTTATCGGGATTACACACCGGGGAGCTGTTTTTT. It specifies CATSDLSGLHTGELFF.